The 28 T cell receptor beta chains below all came from one sample that was sequenced in a study of a mutant IDH1 vaccine in newly diagnosed glioma. The antigens these receptors bind are not known. Time point in this sample: week 5, during vaccination. The investigators gave 300 ug of mutant IDH1 20-mer peptide in each vaccine dose, together with topical imiquimod. The data were produced by immunoSEQ multiplex PCR, yet TCRdb's version contains in-frame clones alone and is incomplete. The sample has about 51,000 clones, roughly 78% seen once; the top ten hold approximately 5.2%. The sample here was PBMCs, taken from a glioma patient whose treatment included an IDH1 peptide vaccine. All receptors derive from a man over 45 with glioma.

The V gene is TRBV28, the J gene TRBJ1-5, with 8 bases matching TRBD1. J gave up 5 bases and V 1 base, and 4 bases lay outside the gene matches. The germline CDR1 and CDR2 sequences are MDHEN and SYDVKM. The CDR3 extends over 15 amino acids. CDR3 sequence (DNA): TGTGCCAGCAGTTTATTAGGACAGGGATATCAGCCCCAGCATTTT. Protein sequence: CASSLLGQGYQPQHF.

V usage is TRBV27 and J usage is TRBJ2-5; 8 bases map to TRBD2. The V and J ends lost 4 bases and 4 bases, in that order; junction bases with no gene match: 5. The germline V gene encodes CDR1 MNHEY and CDR2 SMNVEV (reference sequence). CDR3 length equals 14 residues. The CDR3 DNA reads as TGTGCCAGCAGTTCCAGGACTAGCAGAGAGACCCAGTACTTC. This encodes CASSSRTSRETQYF.

The rearrangement links TRBV9 to TRBJ2-1; D unclear. V dropped 0 bases and J dropped 8 bases, with 9 bases sitting between them. This CDR3 has 13 residues. From germline, CDR1 is SGDLS and CDR2 YYNGEE. CDR3 in amino acids: CASSVGVPDEQFF. CDR3 coding DNA: TGTGCCAGCAGCGTAGGAGTCCCGGATGAGCAGTTCTTC.

The sample holds a few counts of this clone. This chain connects TRBV7-9 to TRBJ1-1; D remains unclear. The V gene lost 3 bases and the J gene lost 10 bases, with 9 bases spanning the gap. The CDR3 has 11 amino acids. Germline V CDR1 and CDR2: SEHNR, FQNEAQ (reference sequence). The CDR3: CASSLGQIAFF. The CDR3 nucleotides are TGTGCCAGCAGCTTGGGCCAAATAGCTTTCTTT.

V gene TRBV2 combines with J gene TRBJ2-7; D is tentatively TRBD1 or TRBD2 (6 bases each). Trimming removed 5 bases at V and 6 bases at J, with 14 bases between. Looked up from germline, CDR1 is SNHLY and CDR2 is FYNNEI. CDR3 length: 13 amino acids. The CDR3 is CASSRRGGIEQYF. As DNA, the CDR3 is TGTGCCAGCAGTCGCCGAGGGGGGATCGAGCAGTACTTC.

The chain couples TRBV30 to TRBJ1-3; 12 bases are shared with TRBD1. The CDR3 spans 16 residues. V dropped 5 bases and J dropped 3; count of bases not matched to a gene: 8. The germline gives CDR1 GTSNPN, CDR2 SVGIG (reference sequence). The CDR3 here is CAWRRGTGGLGNTIYF. The CDR3 DNA is TGTGCCTGGCGGAGGGGGACAGGGGGCCTTGGAAACACCATATATTTT.

The chain is built from TRBV15 and TRBJ1-2; TRBD1 matches 8 bases. CDR1 is LNHNV and CDR2 is YYDKDF in the germline V gene (reference sequence). The CDR3 spans 14 residues. Losses at the gene ends were 4 bases for V and 5 bases for J; bases not matched to a gene: 6. For the CDR3, the DNA is TGTGCCACCAGCATCGGGGACAGGACTTATGGCTACACCTTC. Translating gives CATSIGDRTYGYTF.

The V call is TRBV7-2, the J call TRBJ2-1; D may be TRBD2 (6 bases). The CDR3 is 13 amino acids. From germline, CDR1 is SGHTA and CDR2 FQGNSA. V was pared by 5 bases and J by 7 bases, with 12 bases between. CDR3 in amino acids: CASSPSGPNEQFF. CDR3 DNA sequence: TGTGCCAGCAGCCCAAGCGGGCCAAATGAGCAGTTCTTC.

This clone was seen only a few times. This chain connects TRBV14 to TRBJ2-1; D is unresolved. Trimming removed 1 base at V and 0 bases at J, with 7 bases between. The CDR3 extends over 15 amino acids. CDR1 and CDR2 from the germline V gene are SGHDN and FVKESK. Here the CDR3 DNA reads TGTGCCAGCAGCCAAGTACTAAGCTCCTACAATGAGCAGTTCTTC. Translation: CASSQVLSSYNEQFF.

The chain couples TRBV7-9 to TRBJ2-5; 9 nucleotides align to TRBD2. This CDR3 is built from 16 residues. Germline-derived CDR1 and CDR2 are SEHNR and FQNEAQ (reference sequence). V dropped 6 bases and J dropped 3; count of bases not matched to a gene: 11. The CDR3 sequence: CASSSIAGAGEETQYF. As DNA, the CDR3 is TGTGCCAGCAGTTCCATAGCGGGGGCCGGGGAAGAGACCCAGTACTTC.

The rearrangement uses TRBV5-6 and TRBJ1-1, with TRBD1 matching 7 bases. Germline CDR1 SGHDT, CDR2 YYEEEE. The J segment lost 1 base and the V segment lost 0 bases, leaving 3 bases of the junction unmatched. The CDR3 runs to 15 residues. This chain's CDR3 is CASSLARDRNTEAFF. CDR3 in DNA: TGTGCCAGCAGCTTGGCCCGGGACAGGAACACTGAAGCTTTCTTT.

The table lists this clone with a few counts. The V and J genes are TRBV9 and TRBJ1-1; possibly TRBD1 for D (6 bases). Trimming took 0 bases from V and 4 from J, leaving 7 bases between them. The CDR3 sequence is 13 residues long. The germline V gene encodes CDR1 SGDLS and CDR2 YYNGEE. CDR3 nucleotide sequence: TGTGCCAGCAGCGTAGGCAGGGGCACTGAAGCTTTCTTT. Translation: CASSVGRGTEAFF.

This chain links TRBV6-1 with TRBJ2-7; TRBD1 aligns across 8 bases. The CDR3 has 14 amino acids. V was clipped by 6 bases and J by 4 bases; unmatched bases: 8. Germline loops: CDR1 MNHNS, CDR2 SASEGT. The CDR3 here is CASRWGRGRYEQYF. CDR3 sequence (DNA): TGTGCCAGCAGGTGGGGCAGGGGGCGTTACGAGCAGTACTTC.

The V gene is TRBV6-1, the J gene TRBJ1-1; no clear D gene. CDR1 and CDR2 from the germline V gene are MNHNS and SASEGT. The CDR3 is made up of 11 amino acids. As DNA, the CDR3 is TGTGCGGGAGGCTGGGACACTGAAGCTTTCTTT. Translating gives CAGGWDTEAFF.

The J gene is TRBJ1-1, the V gene TRBV7-8, with D tentatively TRBD1 (5 bases). Trimming cost V 9 bases and J 1 base, with 21 bases left between them. The CDR3 runs to 16 residues. Germline assignment: CDR1 SGHVS and CDR2 FQNEAQ. The CDR3: CASGGGNYRSNTEAFF. CDR3 coding DNA: TGTGCCAGTGGGGGTGGGAACTACAGGTCGAACACTGAAGCTTTCTTT.

This chain links TRBV7-2 with TRBJ2-3; 11 bases are shared with TRBD2. The CDR3 is 15 residues long. Trimming took 5 bases from V and 3 from J; bases not matched to a gene: 4. The germline gives CDR1 SGHTA, CDR2 FQGNSA. CDR3 sequence (DNA): TGTGCCAGCAGCCTTAGCGGGGGGGCTACAGATACGCAGTATTTT. Its protein product is CASSLSGGATDTQYF.

This clone was found a few times. The chain carries TRBV13 and TRBJ1-1, with a possible D match to TRBD1 (6 bases). The CDR3 covers 15 residues. Trimming took 4 bases from V and 1 from J, leaving 13 bases between them. Germline V CDR1 and CDR2: PRHDT, FYEKMQ (reference sequence). This CDR3 is CASSSFGGPNTEAFF. The CDR3 DNA sequence: TGTGCCAGCAGCTCTTTCGGGGGCCCGAACACTGAAGCTTTCTTT.

The V call is TRBV27, the J call TRBJ1-2; 7 bases are a match to TRBD1. The CDR3 extends over 14 amino acids. J lost 7 bases, V lost 3 bases, and 8 bases had no gene match. CDR1 is MNHEY, CDR2 SMNVEV, per germline (reference sequence). In nucleotides, the CDR3 is TGTGCCAGCAGTTTCAGCCCCGGGACAGCTGGCTACACCTTC. Translation: CASSFSPGTAGYTF.

The chain recombines TRBV4-1 with TRBJ2-5; D gene uncertain. CDR3 length: 13 amino acids. Deletions cut 6 bases from V and 5 bases from J, with 13 bases between. Per germline, CDR1 MGHRA and CDR2 YSYEKL. The CDR3 sequence: CASSRASLETQYF. CDR3 coding DNA: TGCGCCAGCAGTCGTGCATCGCTGGAGACCCAGTACTTC.

The chain's CDR3 is CASSLGGRGRLETQYF. The DNA for the CDR3 is TGTGCCAGCAGTTTGGGGGGTAGGGGGCGTTTGGAGACCCAGTACTTC. This rearrangement joins TRBV28 to TRBJ2-5, with a tentative D call TRBD1 (7 bases). The CDR3 totals 16 residues. Per the germline V gene, CDR1 is MDHEN and CDR2 is SYDVKM. Deletions cut 3 bases from V and 5 bases from J, with 19 bases between.

CDR3 bases: TGTGCCAGCAGCTTAGCCGGGGGGCTCTCCTACGAGCAGTACTTC. It is translated as CASSLAGGLSYEQYF. This sequence joins TRBV7-9 and TRBJ2-7; D perhaps matches TRBD2 (7 bases). Per germline, CDR1 SEHNR and CDR2 FQNEAQ (reference sequence). The CDR3 covers 15 residues. V shed 0 bases and J shed 0 bases, with 9 bases lying between them.

The J gene is TRBJ1-5, the V gene TRBV11-2, with TRBD1 as a possible D gene (6 bases). The V gene lost 1 base and the J gene lost 0 bases, with 10 bases spanning the gap. Germline V gene sequence: CDR1 SGHAT, CDR2 FQNNGV. CDR3 length: 16 residues. DNA of the CDR3: TGTGCCAGCAGCTTAGTCCGGACAGATAGCAATCAGCCCCAGCATTTT. The encoded protein is CASSLVRTDSNQPQHF.

The V call is TRBV2, the J call TRBJ1-2, with 7 positions matching TRBD1. V was pared by 11 bases and J by 8 bases, with 5 bases of the junction left unmatched. The germline V gene encodes CDR1 SNHLY and CDR2 FYNNEI. The CDR3 runs 10 residues. CDR3 nucleotide sequence: TGTGCCCAGGGGGACTTCGGCTACACCTTC. This codes for CAQGDFGYTF.

This clone has only a few counts. CDR3 DNA: TGTGCCAGCAGTTACATGGGGGGGGAAGCTTTCTTT. Amino acid sequence: CASSYMGGEAFF. This sequence joins TRBV6-5 and TRBJ1-1, with D possibly TRBD1 on 5 matching bases. The CDR3 is made up of 12 amino acids. V was pared by 2 bases and J by 8 bases, with 9 bases between. In germline, CDR1 is MNHEY, CDR2 SVGAGI.

This CDR3 reads CSVDRGQTGELFF. The DNA for the CDR3 is TGCAGCGTTGACAGGGGCCAAACCGGGGAGCTGTTTTTT. The chain carries TRBV29-1 and TRBJ2-2, with a tentative D call TRBD1 (6 bases). Germline assignment: CDR1 SQVTM and CDR2 ANQGSEA. V was pared by 3 bases and J by 5 bases, with 10 bases between. There are 13 residues in the CDR3.

The chain links TRBV6-1 to TRBJ2-3; D gene unclear. The CDR3 runs 13 residues. Trimming pared 2 bases from V and 4 bases from J, leaving 7 bases between. Germline CDR1 reads MNHNS; CDR2 reads SASEGT. The CDR3 loop is CASSEPQADTQYF. CDR3 DNA: TGTGCCAGCAGTGAACCCCAGGCAGATACGCAGTATTTT.

Note on this clone: Other DNA sequences in the same sample also yield this CDR3. This chain joins TRBV29-1 and TRBJ1-1; D not resolved. Germline-derived CDR1 and CDR2 are SQVTM and ANQGSEA. Trimming took 5 bases from V and 4 from J, leaving 11 bases between them. This CDR3 comprises 12 residues. DNA for the CDR3: TGCAGCGTTCAACCGGGAAGCACTGAAGCTTTCTTT. It is translated as CSVQPGSTEAFF. Based on the CDR3 plus reference TRBV29-1 and TRBJ1-1, the full variable domain is SAVISQKPSRDICQRGTSLTIQCQVDSQVTMMFWYRQQPGQSLTLIATANQGSEATYESGFVIDKFPISRPNLTFSTLTVSNMSPEDSSIYLCSVQPGSTEAFFGQGTRLTVV.

The chain uses TRBV5-1 and TRBJ2-1; TRBD2 agrees at 8 bases. Per germline, CDR1 SGHRS and CDR2 YFSETQ. Losses at the gene ends were 0 bases for V and 6 bases for J; bases not matched to a gene: 5. The CDR3 covers 15 residues. The DNA of the CDR3 is TGCGCCAGCAGCTTGGATGGCGGGGGGTTCAATGAGCAGTTCTTC. Amino acid sequence: CASSLDGGGFNEQFF.